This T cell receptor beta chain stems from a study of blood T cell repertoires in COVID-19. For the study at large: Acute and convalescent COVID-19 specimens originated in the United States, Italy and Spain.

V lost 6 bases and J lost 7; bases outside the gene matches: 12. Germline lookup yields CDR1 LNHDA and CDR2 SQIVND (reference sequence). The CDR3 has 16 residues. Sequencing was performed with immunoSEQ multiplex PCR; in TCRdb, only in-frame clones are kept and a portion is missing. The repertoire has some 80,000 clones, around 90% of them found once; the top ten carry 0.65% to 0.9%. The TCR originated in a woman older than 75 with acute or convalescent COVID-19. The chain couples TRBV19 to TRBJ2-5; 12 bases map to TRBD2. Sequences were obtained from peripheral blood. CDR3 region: CASRARASGREGTQYF. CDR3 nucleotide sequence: TGTGCCAGTAGAGCGAGGGCTAGCGGGAGGGAGGGGACCCAGTACTTC.